The clone carrying this T cell receptor beta chain showed up just a few times. Its antigen is undetermined. These data originate in a study of early T cells in non-severe SARS-CoV-2 infection. Overall study context: Bulk RNA isolated from unsorted whole blood underwent sequencing; chains were not paired. Points from the study as a whole: There was a bias toward anti-spike CD8 responses in VDJdb matching, which missed private and CD4 specificities.

V lost 6 bases to trimming and J lost 8 bases, with 14 bases between them. CDR1 is MDHEN and CDR2 is SYDVKM in the germline V gene. CDR3 length equals 13 residues. Individual cDNA molecules received unique molecular identifiers during library preparation. TCRdb itself ran the 5' RACE reads through MiXCR, one entry per CDR3 protein. The sample yields tens of thousands of distinct CDR3 sequences, about 10% seen once. This clonotype originated in an adult who was a healthcare worker with PCR-confirmed SARS-CoV-2 infection or an uninfected control (not recorded which). This chain uses TRBV28 with TRBJ2-1; tentatively, D is TRBD1 (5 bases). The sample comprised whole blood. CDR3: CASSAPRRDEQFF. The CDR3 region has the DNA TGTGCCAGCAGCGCACCTCGCAGGGATGAGCAGTTCTTC.